These 6 T cell receptor beta chains were all obtained from the same sample, sequenced in a study of T cells after posttransplantation cyclophosphamide. Sequencing was performed with immunoSEQ multiplex PCR; in TCRdb, only in-frame clones are kept and a portion is missing. The sample contains 28,000 or so clones, roughly 90% of which appear only once. The sequenced sample consisted of PBMCs. All receptors derive from a man aged 50 to 59.

This clone has only a few counts. The rearrangement joins TRBV18 to TRBJ1-2; D unclear. Germline assignment: CDR1 KGHSH and CDR2 LQKENI. V was trimmed by 3 bases and J by 3 bases, leaving 8 bases between them. The CDR3 contains 13 residues. The CDR3 loop is CASSPVGDYGYTF. The DNA for the CDR3 is TGTGCCAGCTCACCTGTGGGAGACTATGGCTACACCTTC.

The chain couples TRBV7-9 to TRBJ2-5; D perhaps matches TRBD1 (7 bases). Germline V lookup: CDR1 SEHNR, CDR2 FQNEAQ (reference sequence). V dropped 11 bases and J dropped 2 bases, with 12 bases sitting between them. This CDR3 has 12 residues. The CDR3: CAGGTVQETQYF. The CDR3, as DNA: TGTGCCGGAGGGACAGTGCAAGAGACCCAGTACTTC.

The rearrangement uses TRBV19 and TRBJ1-2; 10 bases align to TRBD1. The CDR3 loop spans 14 amino acids. V shed 5 bases and J 2 bases; nucleotides not matched to a gene: 2. Germline V gene lookup returns CDR1 LNHDA and CDR2 SQIVND (reference sequence). The DNA of the CDR3 is TGTGCCAGTAGTCAGGACAGGGGGAACTATGGCTACACCTTC. Amino acid sequence: CASSQDRGNYGYTF.

The chain couples TRBV7-2 to TRBJ2-1; 10 positions match TRBD1. Germline V gene sequence: CDR1 SGHTA, CDR2 FQGNSA. The CDR3 spans 16 residues. The V and J ends lost 3 bases and 8 bases, in that order; junction bases with no gene match: 10. CDR3 nucleotides: TGTGCCAGCAGCTTTACCTCCCGGGACAGGGGAGATGAGCAGTTCTTC. Amino acids: CASSFTSRDRGDEQFF.

The chain combines TRBV5-3 with TRBJ1-1; no reliable D call. TRBV5-3 falls under the ORF class, with uncertain function. V lost 7 bases and J 4 bases, leaving 17 bases between the germline ends. This CDR3 spans 14 amino acids. Written as DNA, the CDR3 is TGTGCCAGATCCTACACCAGTGGGCCCACTGAAGCTTTCTTT. Its translation is CARSYTSGPTEAFF.

The rearrangement joins TRBV11-2 to TRBJ2-5; perhaps TRBD2 as D (5 bases). The ends were cut back, 7 bases at V and 1 base at J, with 13 bases in the middle. CDR1 SGHAT and CDR2 FQNNGV come from the germline V gene. This CDR3 spans 14 amino acids. The CDR3 spells CASNTRRLQETQYF. The CDR3 DNA is TGTGCCAGCAACACGAGGAGGCTCCAAGAGACCCAGTACTTC. The whole variable domain, filled in from reference TRBV11-2 and TRBJ2-5, reads EAGVAQSPRYKIIEKRQSVAFWCNPISGHATLYWYQQILGQGPKLLIQFQNNGVVDDSQLPKDRFSAERLKGVDSTLKIQPAKLEDSAVYLCASNTRRLQETQYFGPGTRLLVL.